Reported below is one T cell receptor beta chain. The sample originates from a study of T cell repertoires in aging, cancer and after chemotherapy. Amplification of TCR beta used genomic DNA extracted from peripheral blood. The germline V gene encodes CDR1 MNHEY and CDR2 SVGAGI. V lost 2 bases to trimming and J lost 3 bases; unmatched junction nucleotides: 12. The CDR3 is made up of 17 amino acids. Rearranged V-D-J TRB sequences were amplified with a mixed TRB-A/B primer pool. One entry per CDR3 protein, called by TCRdb with MiXCR from the multiplex PCR reads. The sample carries around 9,500 distinct CDR3 sequences, approximately 54% recorded once.

The chain carries TRBV6-5 and TRBJ2-7; 8 nucleotides line up with TRBD1. What was sequenced was blood. This TCR was sampled from a human donor in good health. CDR3: CASSYLTPTGVYYEQYF. CDR3 DNA: TGTGCCAGCAGTTACCTTACCCCGACAGGGGTCTACTACGAGCAGTACTTC.